This T cell receptor (beta chain) was identified during a study of T cell responses to AZD1222 COVID-19 vaccine. Study as a whole: Second doses that came at about 4 or about 12 weeks were put together.

Notes on this clone: Antigen: not known.

Regarding the study as a whole: Spike-specific TCR breadth and depth were elevated following two AZD1222 doses. Vaccine-related CD4 TCRs covered spike, predominating at 160-218 and 743-854. White British people made up most donors, females outnumbered males, and clonal diversity was possibly underestimated.

TCRdb's copy holds only in-frame clones and misses some; the assay was immunoSEQ multiplex PCR. The sample carries 90,000 to 140,000 clones, 88% recorded once. The input for sequencing was peripheral blood, taken on day 0 of AZD1222 vaccination. This TCR derives from an adult in good health.

The CDR3, as DNA: TGTGCCAGTAGTGAAACAGGGGTTAGCACAGATACGCAGTATTTT. As protein: CASSETGVSTDTQYF. V usage is TRBV19 and J usage is TRBJ2-3; 7 positions agree with TRBD1. The CDR3 loop spans 15 amino acids. Germline loops: CDR1 LNHDA, CDR2 SQIVND (reference sequence). With 5 bases clipped from V and 0 bases from J, the junction kept 5 bases outside the gene matches.